This T cell receptor (beta chain) was captured in a study of T-cell reconstitution after alpha-beta-depleted transplantation in children. This clonotype was seen repeatedly, ten times or more. It was with unique molecular identifiers that the TCRbeta library was prepared. TCRdb fed the PCR reads into MiXCR, producing one record per CDR3 protein. The table has about 230,000 distinct CDR3 sequences, approximately 9.9% seen once; the top ten hold around 5.1%. The sequence was obtained from a human donor who donated a stem cell graft to a child with SCID. The sample here was PBMCs from the stem cell graft donor, taken from the stem cell graft.

CDR3 region: CATGTGGYEQYF. CDR3 nucleotide sequence: TGTGCCACCGGGACAGGGGGCTACGAGCAGTACTTC. The J gene is TRBJ2-7, the V gene TRBV12-3 or TRBV12-4; the match to TRBD1 covers 11 bases. Trimming at V came to 10 bases and at J to 3 bases, leaving 2 bases not matched to a gene. The CDR3 is 12 amino acids.